This TCR beta chain was captured by sequencing in a study of CXCR3-negative and CXCR3-positive naive CD8 T cells. The TRB cDNA libraries were prepared by 5' RACE with UMI labels. TCRdb re-called the 5' RACE reads and catalogs CDR3 proteins one per entry, DNA excluded. The sample table sets out about 120,000 distinct CDR3 sequences. Sorts performed in triplicate captured 300,000 or so cells each from every CD8+ T cell subset. CDR3 length: 15 amino acids. Germline V gives CDR1 PRHDT, CDR2 FYEKMQ (reference sequence). General study findings and limits: CXCR3-positive naive cells had TRB CDR3s that were more hydrophobic than CXCR3-negative naive cells had.

Worth noting for this clonotype: What it binds is unknown.

The sequence was collected from a human donor in good health. Some clones in this sample may be carry-over from other donors' samples. The chain links TRBV13 to TRBJ2-6; lacking DNA, the TRBD1 call made by TCRdb goes unchecked. Sequences were obtained from naive CXCR3+ CD8+ T cells from blood. The subset here: CD45RO-CCR7+CD27+CD95- naive CD8+ T cells expressing CXCR3 (TNR3+). The CDR3 sequence is CASSSRGSGANVLTF.